This T cell receptor beta chain was captured by sequencing in a study of T-cell memory formation after mild COVID-19. Overall study results and limits: Clones shrinking from day 15 to 85 showed even CD4/CD8 mixes; later expanders tilted CD4+. Clonal second-wave expansions that peaked on day 37 had unconfirmed SARS-CoV-2 specificity.

As for this clonotype: What it binds is unknown.

5'RACE primed from the constant segment yielded TCR alpha and TCR beta cDNA libraries bearing sample barcodes and UMIs. MiXCR, applied by TCRdb to the 5' RACE reads, yields one record per CDR3 protein. The top ten clones hold under 25% of a sample with about 240,000 distinct CDR3 sequences, more than 8% of them seen once. This CDR3 spans 12 amino acids. V lost 6 bases and J lost 4, with 8 bases in between. CDR1 and CDR2 from the germline V gene are MNHEY and SVGAGI. The TCR comes from a man aged 18 to 29 who had mild COVID-19 (a few samples of this study predate the infection). Cell type and time point are not known. Sequenced sample: PBMCs or a T cell subset sorted from them (not recorded which). V gene TRBV6-5 combines with J gene TRBJ2-3; D not resolved. CDR3 sequence: CASSRTPDTQYF. As DNA, the CDR3 is TGTGCCAGCAGCCGAACTCCAGATACGCAGTATTTT.